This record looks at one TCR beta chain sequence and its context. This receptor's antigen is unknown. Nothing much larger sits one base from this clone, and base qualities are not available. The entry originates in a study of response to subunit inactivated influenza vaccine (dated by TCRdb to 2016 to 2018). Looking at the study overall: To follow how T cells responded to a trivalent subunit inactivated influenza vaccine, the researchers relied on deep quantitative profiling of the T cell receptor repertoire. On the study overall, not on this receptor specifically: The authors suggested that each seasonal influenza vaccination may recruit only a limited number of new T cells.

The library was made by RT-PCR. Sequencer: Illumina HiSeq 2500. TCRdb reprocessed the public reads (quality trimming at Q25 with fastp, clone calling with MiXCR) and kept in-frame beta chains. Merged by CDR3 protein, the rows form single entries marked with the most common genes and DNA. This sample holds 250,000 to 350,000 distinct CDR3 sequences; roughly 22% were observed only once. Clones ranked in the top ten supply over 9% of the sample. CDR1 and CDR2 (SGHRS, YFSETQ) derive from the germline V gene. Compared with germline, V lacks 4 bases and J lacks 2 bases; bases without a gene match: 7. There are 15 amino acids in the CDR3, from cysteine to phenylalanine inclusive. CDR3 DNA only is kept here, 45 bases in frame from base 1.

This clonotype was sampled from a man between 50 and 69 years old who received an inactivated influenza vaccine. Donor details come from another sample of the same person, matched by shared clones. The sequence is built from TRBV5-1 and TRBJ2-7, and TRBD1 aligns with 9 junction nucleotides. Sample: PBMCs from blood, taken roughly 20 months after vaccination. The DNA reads TGCGCCAGCAGCCCATCGACAGGGGGGGCCTACGAGCAGTACTTC. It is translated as CASSPSTGGAYEQYF. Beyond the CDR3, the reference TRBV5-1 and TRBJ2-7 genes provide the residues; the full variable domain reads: KAGVTQTPRYLIKTRGQQVTLSCSPISGHRSVSWYQQTPGQGLQFLFEYFSETQRNKGNFPGRFSGRQFSNSRSEMNVSTLELGDSALYLCASSPSTGGAYEQYFGPGTRLTVT.